The source of this T cell receptor (beta chain) is a study of molecular identifiers for immune sequencing clone quantification. For naive CD8 T cells, sorting used the CD8+CD4-CCR7+CD45RA+ phenotype. Via MiXCR, TCRdb re-called the PCR reads, giving one row per CDR3 protein. The sample lists about half a million distinct CDR3 sequences; about 26% were seen once. This clonotype was detected ten times or more. Its antigen is still unknown. The germline V gene encodes CDR1 DFQATT and CDR2 SNEGSKA (reference sequence). There are 14 residues in the CDR3. Between the trimmed V and J ends, which lost 5 bases and 0 bases, there was a span of 10 bases. Regarding the study as a whole: It was shown that clones above 20 RNA copies held over 98% of effector molecules, but under 1% in naive cells.

The gene calls are TRBV20-1 and TRBJ1-4, with unresolved D. The clonotype was recovered from a human donor in good health. Some libraries in this study had Jurkat cell RNA spiked in. The sequencing sample was made of naive CD8+ T cells from blood, with Jurkat cell RNA spiked in. Subset indicated: FACS-sorted CD8+CD4-CCR7+CD45RA+ naive T cells. DNA for the CDR3: TGCAGTGCTGGTTCCCTTGCAACTAATGAAAAACTGTTTTTT. Protein product: CSAGSLATNEKLFF.